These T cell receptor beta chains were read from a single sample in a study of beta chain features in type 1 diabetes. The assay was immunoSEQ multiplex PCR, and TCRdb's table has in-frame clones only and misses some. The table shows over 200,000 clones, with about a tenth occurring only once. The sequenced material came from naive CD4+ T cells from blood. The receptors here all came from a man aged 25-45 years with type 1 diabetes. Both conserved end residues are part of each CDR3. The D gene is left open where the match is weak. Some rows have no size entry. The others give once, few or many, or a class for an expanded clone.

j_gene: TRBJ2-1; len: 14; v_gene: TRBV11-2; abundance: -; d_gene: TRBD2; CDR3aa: CASTPGLAVGEQFF; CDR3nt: TGTGCCAGCACCCCCGGACTAGCGGTTGGAGAGCAGTTCTTC
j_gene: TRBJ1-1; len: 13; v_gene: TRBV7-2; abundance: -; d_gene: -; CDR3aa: CASSLTYRTEAFF; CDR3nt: TGTGCCAGCAGCTTAACCTACAGGACTGAAGCTTTCTTT
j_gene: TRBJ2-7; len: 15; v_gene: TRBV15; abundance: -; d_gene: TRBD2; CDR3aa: CATSAQSGTSYEQYF; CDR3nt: TGTGCCACCAGCGCACAGTCCGGGACTAGTTACGAGCAGTACTTC
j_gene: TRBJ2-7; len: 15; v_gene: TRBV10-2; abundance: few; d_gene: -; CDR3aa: CASSESAGSSYEQYF; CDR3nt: TGCGCCAGCAGTGAGTCGGCGGGTAGCTCCTACGAGCAGTACTTC
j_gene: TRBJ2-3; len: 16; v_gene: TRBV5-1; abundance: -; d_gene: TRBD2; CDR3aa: CASSLGSGGVPDTQYF; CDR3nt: TGCGCCAGCAGCTTGGGAAGCGGGGGGGTTCCAGATACGCAGTATTTT
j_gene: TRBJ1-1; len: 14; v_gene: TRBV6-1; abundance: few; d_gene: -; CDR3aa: CASSNGPGDTEAFF; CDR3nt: TGTGCCAGCAGTAACGGACCCGGGGACACTGAAGCTTTCTTT
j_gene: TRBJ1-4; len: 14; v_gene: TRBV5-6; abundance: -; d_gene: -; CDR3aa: CASSSMTGDEKLFF; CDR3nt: TGTGCCAGCAGCTCAATGACGGGGGATGAAAAACTGTTTTTT
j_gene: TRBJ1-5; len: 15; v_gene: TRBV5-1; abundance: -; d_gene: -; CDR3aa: CASSLSAGSNQPQHF; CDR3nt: TGCGCCAGCAGCTTGAGTGCAGGGAGCAATCAGCCCCAGCATTTT
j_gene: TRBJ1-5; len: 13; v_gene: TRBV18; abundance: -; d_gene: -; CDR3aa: CASSPDSNQPQHF; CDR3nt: TGTGCCAGCTCACCGGACAGTAATCAGCCCCAGCATTTT
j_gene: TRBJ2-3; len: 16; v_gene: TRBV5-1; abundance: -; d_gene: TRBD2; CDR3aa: CASSLTSGGRTDTQYF; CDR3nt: TGCGCCAGCAGCTTGACTAGCGGGGGCCGCACAGATACGCAGTATTTT
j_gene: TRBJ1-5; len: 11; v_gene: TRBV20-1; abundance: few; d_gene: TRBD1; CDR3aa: CSARDRNGQHF; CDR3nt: TGCAGTGCCCGGGACAGGAACGGACAGCATTTT
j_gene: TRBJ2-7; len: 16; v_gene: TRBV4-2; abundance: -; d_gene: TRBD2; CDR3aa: CASSQTSSGGAYEQYF; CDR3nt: TGTGCCAGCAGCCAAACTTCTAGCGGGGGGGCCTACGAGCAGTACTTC
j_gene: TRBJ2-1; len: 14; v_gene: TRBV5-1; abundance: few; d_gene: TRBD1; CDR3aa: CASRPGTGSHEQFF; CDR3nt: TGCGCCAGCCGCCCCGGGACAGGGAGCCATGAGCAGTTCTTC
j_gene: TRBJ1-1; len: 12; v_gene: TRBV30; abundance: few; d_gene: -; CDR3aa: CAWKGEGSEAFF; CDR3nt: TGTGCCTGGAAGGGGGAGGGATCTGAAGCTTTCTTT